This T cell receptor beta chain is from a study of CD4 T cells in relation to SARS-CoV-2 and coronaviruses. Unexposed donor CD4+ T cells date from about 2011-2019, before the COVID-19 pandemic. Trimming left V 4 bases short and J 3 bases short, with 3 bases between. This CDR3 is built from 11 residues. Germline CDR1 MRHNA, CDR2 SNTAGT. Sequencing used immunoSEQ multiplex PCR; TCRdb keeps in-frame clones, though not all of them. This table has about 65,000 clones, 75% to 90% appearing once. This rearrangement joins TRBV6-4 to TRBJ2-5; D gene uncertain. This TCR came from a human donor in good health. Sample: memory CD4+ T cells from PBMCs. CDR3 in DNA: TGTGCCAGCAGTGTAGAAGAGACCCAGTACTTC. Its translation: CASSVEETQYF.